This T cell receptor (beta chain) came from a study of cytomegalovirus exposure and HLA in healthy donors. Study-wide results and caveats: Based on reports, TCR beta sequences accurately predicted HLA-A and HLA-B alleles for most subjects. It was in a later analysis that TCR association rates were seen to vary by HLA locus, highest for DRB1 and lowest for HLA-C. Owing to their indistinguishability, certain V segments, notably TRBV6-2 and TRBV6-3, were excluded. By a later analysis, the bulk of CMV-associated TCR beta chains appeared HLA-restricted.

Germline trimming cut 1 base from V and 5 bases from J; bases unmatched to any gene: 7. Germline V gives CDR1 MGHDK, CDR2 SYGVNS. This CDR3 region has 16 residues. For this clone: Its matching antigen is unknown.

The PCR employed 60 Vbeta primers together with 13 Jbeta primers. Some clones are missing from TCRdb's copy, which holds only in-frame ones; the method was immunoSEQ multiplex PCR. In the table there are over 95,000 clones, roughly 82% of which are singletons. The chain carries TRBV25-1 and TRBJ2-1; TRBD1 matches 8 bases. This clonotype was sampled from a man between 40 and 49 years old in good health and CMV-seropositive. Sequenced: PBMCs. Here the CDR3 reads CASSELGRGQDNEQFF. CDR3 nucleotide sequence: TGTGCCAGCAGTGAATTGGGCAGGGGGCAAGACAATGAGCAGTTCTTC. Full variable domain (missing parts from reference TRBV25-1 and TRBJ2-1): EADIYQTPRYLVIGTGKKITLECSQTMGHDKMYWYQQDPGMELHLIHYSYGVNSTEKGDLSSESTVSRIRTEHFPLTLESARPSHTSQYLCASSELGRGQDNEQFFGPGTRLTVL.